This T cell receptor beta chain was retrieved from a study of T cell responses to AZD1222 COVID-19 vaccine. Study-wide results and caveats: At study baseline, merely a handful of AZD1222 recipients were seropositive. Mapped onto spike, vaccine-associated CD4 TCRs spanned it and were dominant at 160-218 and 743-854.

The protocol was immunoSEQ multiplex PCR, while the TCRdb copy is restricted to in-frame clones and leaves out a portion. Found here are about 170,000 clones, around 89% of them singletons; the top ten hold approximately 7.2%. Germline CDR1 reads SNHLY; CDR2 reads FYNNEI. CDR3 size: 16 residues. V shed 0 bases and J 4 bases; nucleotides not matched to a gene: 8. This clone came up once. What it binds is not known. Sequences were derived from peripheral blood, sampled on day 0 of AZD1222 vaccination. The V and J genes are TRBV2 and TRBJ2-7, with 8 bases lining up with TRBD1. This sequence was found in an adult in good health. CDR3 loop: CASSEASGQAWYEQYF. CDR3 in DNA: TGTGCCAGCAGTGAAGCGTCGGGACAGGCTTGGTACGAGCAGTACTTC.